Listed here is a single T cell receptor beta chain. Antigen unknown. These data are taken from a study of CD8 T cells in ankylosing spondylitis. TCRdb redid the calling of the 5' RACE reads with MiXCR, one entry per CDR3 protein. This sample has approximately 540,000 distinct CDR3 sequences, with roughly 13% found just once. Study-level results: Made up of under ten highly homologous variants, a TCR beta motif appeared characteristic of ankylosing spondylitis blood.

The TCR sequence derives from a male donor with ankylosing spondylitis. Source material: blood, either unsorted or a sorted T cell fraction (not recorded which).

The CDR3 sequence: CASSEGPVTYEQYF. In nucleotides, the CDR3 is TGTGCCAGCAGTGAAGGTCCCGTAACCTACGAGCAGTACTTC. The genes are TRBV6-1 and TRBJ2-7; D gene ambiguous. V was pared by 1 base and J by 2 bases, with 9 bases between. CDR3 size: 14 residues. Germline values: CDR1 MNHNS, CDR2 SASEGT.